Below are 18 T cell receptor beta chains sequenced from a single sample in a study of T-cell memory formation after mild COVID-19. TCRdb re-called the 5' RACE reads with MiXCR, one entry per CDR3 protein. The data show roughly 310,000 distinct CDR3 sequences, around a sixth seen once. The sample comprised PBMCs or a T cell subset sorted from them (not recorded which). Source of these receptors: a man aged 18-30 years who had mild COVID-19 (a few samples of this study predate the infection). Cell type and time point are not known.

CDR3 sequence (DNA): TGTGACAGCAGCCAAGGGGGCGGGAAGCAGTACGTC. Translated: CDSSQGGGKQYV. The chain recombines TRBV3-1 with TRBJ2-7, with a tentative D call TRBD1 (7 bases). CDR1 LGHDT and CDR2 YNNKEL come from the germline V gene (reference sequence). This CDR3 has 12 residues.

The chain employs TRBV5-1 and TRBJ1-2; D might be TRBD1 (5 bases). Trimming shortened V by 5 bases and J by 0 bases, and 14 bases separated the two germline ends. Looked up from germline, CDR1 is SGHRS and CDR2 is YFSETQ. The CDR3 consists of 15 residues. CDR3 protein: CASRSGQTANYGYTF. The CDR3 DNA follows: TGCGCCAGCAGGAGCGGACAAACTGCTAACTATGGCTACACCTTC.

This clonotype was counted at least ten times. V usage is TRBV7-6 and J usage is TRBJ2-1; D is unclear. Looked up from germline, CDR1 is SGHVS and CDR2 is FNYEAQ. Trimming took 7 bases from V and 4 from J, leaving 11 bases between them. CDR3 size: 13 residues. The CDR3 loop is CASTSYGYNEQFF. In DNA, the CDR3 is TGTGCCAGCACCTCCTACGGGTACAATGAGCAGTTCTTC.

The chain employs TRBV7-3 and TRBJ2-2; 9 bases are a match to TRBD1. CDR3 size: 14 residues. With V trimmed by 6 bases and J by 1 base, 0 bases remained unmatched. Germline CDR1 SGHTA, CDR2 FQGTGA. The CDR3: CASRGQGNTGELFF. CDR3 bases: TGTGCCAGCAGGGGACAGGGGAACACCGGGGAGCTGTTTTTT. Filled out from reference TRBV7-3 and TRBJ2-2, the complete variable domain reads GAGVSQTPSNKVTEKGKYVELRCDPISGHTALYWYRQSLGQGPEFLIYFQGTGAADDSGLPNDRFFAVRPEGSVSTLKIQRTERGDSAVYLCASRGQGNTGELFFGEGSRLTVL.

This chain joins TRBV28 and TRBJ2-7; 7 bases line up with TRBD2. CDR3 length: 15 amino acids. The germline CDR1 and CDR2 sequences are MDHEN and SYDVKM. V lost 2 bases and J lost 0; bases outside the gene matches: 4. CDR3 DNA sequence: TGTGCCAGCAGTTTAGCGGGGGTTCCCTCCTACGAGCAGTACGTC. This encodes CASSLAGVPSYEQYV.

This clonotype occurred a few times. The chain joins TRBV12-3 or TRBV12-4 to TRBJ2-4, with TRBD2 as a possible D gene (5 bases). With 6 bases removed from V and 6 bases from J, the gap between germline ends came to 9 bases. The CDR3 has 12 amino acids. The CDR3 sequence: CASSPSGNIQYF. CDR3 DNA: TGTGCCAGCAGCCCAAGCGGAAACATTCAGTACTTC.

This clonotype was picked up many times. This chain connects TRBV14 to TRBJ2-2; D uncertain. The CDR3 runs 13 residues. Germline values: CDR1 SGHDN, CDR2 FVKESK. V lost 1 base and J lost 2, with 2 bases in between. The CDR3 nucleotides read TGTGCCAGCAGCCAAGGAAACACCGGGGAGCTGTTTTTT. Residues: CASSQGNTGELFF.

In its sample, this clonotype was seen a few times. As DNA, the CDR3 is TGTGCCAGCAAGCTACAGGGCTTAGGCTACGAGCAGTACTTC. It encodes CASKLQGLGYEQYF. The chain employs TRBV6-5 and TRBJ2-7, with D possibly TRBD1 on 6 matching bases. Germline CDR1 MNHEY, CDR2 SVGAGI. The CDR3 has 14 residues. Between the trimmed V and J ends, which lost 7 bases and 3 bases, there was a span of 16 bases.

V and J are TRBV7-9 and TRBJ1-5; 7 bases are shared with TRBD1. From germline, CDR1 is SEHNR and CDR2 FQNEAQ (reference sequence). After removal of 0 bases from V and 0 bases from J, the junction contained 8 bases not matched to a gene. CDR3 length: 18 residues. CDR3 protein: CASSLAGQSKDSNQPQHF. The DNA for the CDR3 is TGTGCCAGCAGCTTAGCGGGACAGAGTAAAGATAGCAATCAGCCCCAGCATTTT.

The rearrangement links TRBV27 to TRBJ1-6; 11 bases match TRBD1. Germline V gene sequence: CDR1 MNHEY, CDR2 SMNVEV (reference sequence). V dropped 3 bases and J dropped 9; count of bases not matched to a gene: 10. This CDR3 has 17 amino acids. The CDR3 coding sequence is TGTGCCAGCAGTTTGGACAGGGGGCCCGCTGCCGGTTCACCCCTCCACTTT. It yields the protein CASSLDRGPAAGSPLHF.

This clonotype turned up a few times. This chain joins TRBV20-1 and TRBJ2-2; D is tentatively TRBD1 or TRBD2 (5 bases each). The CDR3 runs 14 residues. Germline V gene sequence: CDR1 DFQATT, CDR2 SNEGSKA (reference sequence). V lost 1 base, J lost 4 bases, and 10 bases lay in between. This CDR3 reads CSARALGTTGELFF. CDR3 nucleotide sequence: TGCAGTGCTAGAGCCCTAGGGACCACCGGGGAGCTGTTTTTT.

This clonotype turned up a few times. V usage is TRBV29-1 and J usage is TRBJ2-1, with 9 bases fitting TRBD2. J was trimmed by 2 bases and V by 7 bases; bases with no gene match: 3. The length of the CDR3 is 13 residues. Germline lookup yields CDR1 SQVTM and CDR2 ANQGSEA. CDR3 DNA: TGCAGCGAGCGCGGGGGGGCCTACAATGAGCAGTTCTTC. This translates into CSERGGAYNEQFF.

This clonotype was observed at least ten times. The chain couples TRBV5-1 to TRBJ2-1; TRBD2 might be the D (6 bases). The CDR3 contains 15 residues. Trimming left V 4 bases short and J 6 bases short, with 17 bases between. Per germline, CDR1 SGHRS and CDR2 YFSETQ. DNA of the CDR3: TGCGCCAGCAGCCCATCCAGAGGAGGGCCCAATGAGCAGTTCTTC. Translated: CASSPSRGGPNEQFF.

In its sample, this clonotype was seen a few times. CDR3 residues: CASSRAGGLETQYF. In DNA form, the CDR3 reads TGTGCCAGCAGCCGAGCGGGGGGCCTGGAGACCCAGTACTTC. V usage is TRBV12-3 or TRBV12-4 and J usage is TRBJ2-5; 9 nucleotides line up with TRBD2. CDR3 length: 14 amino acids. V shed 6 bases and J 5 bases; nucleotides not matched to a gene: 7.

This clonotype turned up a few times. V usage is TRBV3-1 and J usage is TRBJ1-4; D is perhaps TRBD1 (5 bases). Deletions cut 0 bases from V and 11 bases from J, with 16 bases between. This CDR3 contains 15 residues. CDR1 and CDR2 from the germline V gene are LGHDT and YNNKEL (reference sequence). The CDR3 bases are TGTGCCAGCAGCCAAGATTCTCAGATCCGGGGCAAACTGTTTTTT. Encoded protein: CASSQDSQIRGKLFF.

This clonotype has only a few counts. CDR3 region: CSARSQLNSYEQYF. DNA of the CDR3: TGCAGTGCTAGAAGTCAGCTTAATTCCTACGAGCAGTACTTC. The J gene is TRBJ2-7, the V gene TRBV20-1; D call uncertain. The length of the CDR3 is 14 residues. CDR1 and CDR2 from the germline V gene are DFQATT and SNEGSKA (reference sequence). V was clipped by 2 bases and J by 1 base, with 12 bases between them.

This clonotype has only a few counts. This chain uses TRBV7-2 with TRBJ2-1; 8 bases are shared with TRBD2. The V gene's germline CDR1 is SGHTA and CDR2 FQGNSA. The CDR3 loop spans 15 amino acids. The V segment lost 5 bases and the J segment 1 base; nucleotides outside the gene matches: 4. CDR3: CASSHTSGSYNEQFF. Here the CDR3 DNA reads TGTGCCAGCAGCCACACTAGCGGTTCCTACAATGAGCAGTTCTTC.

V and J are TRBV5-1 and TRBJ2-5; possibly TRBD1 for D (6 bases). The V gene lost 3 bases and the J gene lost 4 bases, with 16 bases spanning the gap. Germline V gives CDR1 SGHRS, CDR2 YFSETQ. The length of the CDR3 is 15 residues. The CDR3, as DNA: TGCGCCAGCAGCTCTCAGGGGAGCATGGGAGAGACCCAGTACTTC. Its protein product is CASSSQGSMGETQYF.